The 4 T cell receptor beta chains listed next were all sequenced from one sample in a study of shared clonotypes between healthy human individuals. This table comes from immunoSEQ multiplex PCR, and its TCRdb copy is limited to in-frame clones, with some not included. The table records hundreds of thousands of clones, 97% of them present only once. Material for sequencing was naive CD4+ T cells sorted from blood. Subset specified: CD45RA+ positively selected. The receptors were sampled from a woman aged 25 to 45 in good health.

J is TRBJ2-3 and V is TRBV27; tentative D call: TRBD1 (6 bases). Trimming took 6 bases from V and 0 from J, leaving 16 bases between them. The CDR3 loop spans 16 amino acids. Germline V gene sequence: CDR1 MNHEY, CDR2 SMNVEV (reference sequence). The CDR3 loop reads CASRTDRTLSTDTQYF. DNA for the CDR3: TGTGCCAGCAGAACGGACAGAACCTTAAGCACAGATACGCAGTATTTT.

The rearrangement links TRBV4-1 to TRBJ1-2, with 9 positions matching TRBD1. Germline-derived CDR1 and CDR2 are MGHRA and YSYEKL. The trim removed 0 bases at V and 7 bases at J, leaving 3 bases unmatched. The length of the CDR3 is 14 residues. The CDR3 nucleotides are TGCGCCAGCAGCCAAGATCGACAGGGGGGTGGCTACACCTTC. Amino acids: CASSQDRQGGGYTF.

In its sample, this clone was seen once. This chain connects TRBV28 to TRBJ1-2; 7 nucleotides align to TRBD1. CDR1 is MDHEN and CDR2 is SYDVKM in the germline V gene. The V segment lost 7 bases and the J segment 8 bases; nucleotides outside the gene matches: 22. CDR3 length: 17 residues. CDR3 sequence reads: CASTSGGWVRGPAGYTF. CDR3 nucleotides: TGTGCCAGCACCAGCGGAGGGTGGGTGAGGGGGCCTGCGGGCTACACCTTC.

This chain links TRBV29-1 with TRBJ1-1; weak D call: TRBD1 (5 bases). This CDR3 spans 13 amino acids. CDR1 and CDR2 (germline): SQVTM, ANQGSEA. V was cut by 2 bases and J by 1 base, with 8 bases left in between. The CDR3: CSVERQGNTEAFF. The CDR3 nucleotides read TGCAGCGTTGAACGGCAGGGGAACACTGAAGCTTTCTTT.